This record covers a single T cell receptor beta chain. What it recognizes is unknown. Libraries for TCRalpha and TCRbeta carried sample barcodes and unique molecular identifiers via 5'RACE. TCRdb processed the 5' RACE reads anew with MiXCR; each CDR3 protein has one entry. The sample has approximately 440,000 distinct CDR3 sequences, around 19% seen once. This record comes from a study of T-cell memory formation after mild COVID-19. At the level of the study: Most TCR clusters belonged to a single donor.

Points from the study as a whole: CD8+ contracting clones occupied EMRA, while CD4+ ones occupied mainly CM and EM. Cross-reactive memory seemingly joined, as some responding clones were found in pre-infection memory.

The CDR3 is made up of 11 amino acids. The V gene lost 4 bases and the J gene lost 2 bases, with 4 bases spanning the gap. The V gene's germline CDR1 is DFQATT and CDR2 SNEGSKA (reference sequence). This chain connects TRBV20-1 to TRBJ2-3; D is unclear. Sequencing was done on a sample of PBMCs or a T cell subset sorted from them (not recorded which). The receptor was isolated from an adult woman who had mild COVID-19 (a few samples of this study predate the infection). Cell type and time point are not known. The CDR3 loop is CSATNTDTQYF. The CDR3 DNA follows: TGCAGTGCTACCAACACAGATACGCAGTATTTT.